This entry describes one T cell receptor beta chain. The record originates from a study of prognosis after radiotherapy for stage I lung cancer. CDR3 length: 15 residues. Germline V gene data show CDR1 as KGHSH and CDR2 as LQKENI. V was pared by 6 bases and J by 11 bases, with 17 bases of the junction left unmatched. Genomic DNA was the source, and TCR beta CDR3 was amplified from it by two-round multiplex PCR. First-round PCR, the initial amplification, used primers specific to each TRBV and TRBJ gene. A single record per CDR3 protein comes from TCRdb applying MiXCR to the multiplex PCR reads. The sample comprises 30,000 to 35,000 distinct CDR3 sequences, about 32% of which are singletons, and around a third rests with the top ten.

This TCR derives from a donor at least 50 years old with non-small cell lung cancer. The V gene is TRBV18, the J gene TRBJ2-3; the match to TRBD2 covers 7 bases. The sequencing here drew on PBMCs, taken before or after stereotactic body radiation therapy (not recorded which). The chain's CDR3 is CASSHTDSGGGGQYF. The CDR3 bases are TGTGCCAGCTCCCACACCGATAGCGGTGGGGGGGGGCAGTATTTT.